This T cell receptor beta chain was profiled in a study of blood T cell repertoires in COVID-19. Germline CDR1 reads MGHRA; CDR2 reads YSYEKL. Trimming removed 4 bases at V and 2 bases at J, with 14 bases between. This CDR3 spans 15 amino acids. Clones were read by immunoSEQ multiplex PCR, and TCRdb kept only the in-frame ones, dropping some. The sample holds roughly 290,000 clones, approximately 80% seen once. The sequenced sample consisted of peripheral blood. The chain recombines TRBV4-1 with TRBJ1-1; the D gene is possibly TRBD1 (6 bases). The source of this sequence is a woman between 50 and 59 years old with active or convalescent COVID-19. The chain's CDR3 is CASSRGGRANTEAFF. In DNA, the CDR3 is TGCGCCAGCAGCCGAGGGGGACGGGCTAACACTGAAGCTTTCTTT.